The rows below give T cell receptor beta chains drawn from one sample of a study of T cell responses to AZD1222 COVID-19 vaccine. Libraries were prepared by immunoSEQ multiplex PCR; TCRdb keeps only in-frame clonotypes and omits some of them. The sample lists roughly 120,000 clones; about 90% were seen once. This material consisted of peripheral blood, taken 28 days after the second AZD1222 dose. Receptors were obtained from an adult who received the AZD1222 COVID-19 vaccine. The CDR3 runs from the conserved cysteine through the conserved F or W. Fields, in order: D gene, V gene, clone size, J gene, CDR3 protein, CDR3 DNA. D genes are given only for firm matches. Only part of the rows carry a size: once, few, many, or a class if the clone is expanded.

d_gene: TRBD1
v_gene: TRBV10-3
abundance: .
j_gene: TRBJ2-1
CDR3aa: CAISDPGQGIYNEQFF
CDR3nt: TGTGCCATCAGTGATCCGGGACAGGGTATCTACAATGAGCAGTTCTTC

d_gene: .
v_gene: TRBV7-2
abundance: .
j_gene: TRBJ1-5
CDR3aa: CASSITGLLPNQPQHF
CDR3nt: TGTGCCAGCAGCATTACGGGGCTATTACCTAATCAGCCCCAGCATTTT

d_gene: TRBD1
v_gene: TRBV11-2
abundance: .
j_gene: TRBJ1-1
CDR3aa: CASSGQGRIEAFF
CDR3nt: TGTGCCAGCAGCGGACAGGGTCGGATTGAAGCTTTCTTT

d_gene: .
v_gene: TRBV12-3/TRBV12-4
abundance: .
j_gene: TRBJ1-4
CDR3aa: CASSTRPGEKLFF
CDR3nt: TGTGCCAGCAGTACCCGACCGGGGGAAAAACTGTTTTTT

d_gene: .
v_gene: TRBV4-1
abundance: once
j_gene: TRBJ2-7
CDR3aa: CASSQDRGVSVYEQYF
CDR3nt: TGCGCCAGCAGCCAAGATAGGGGGGTTAGCGTCTACGAGCAGTACTTC

d_gene: .
v_gene: TRBV4-3
abundance: .
j_gene: TRBJ1-2
CDR3aa: CASSHPIGGYTF
CDR3nt: TGCGCCAGCAGCCACCCCATAGGGGGCTACACCTTC

d_gene: .
v_gene: TRBV7-2
abundance: once
j_gene: TRBJ1-3
CDR3aa: CASSPLWASGNTIYF
CDR3nt: TGTGCCAGCAGCCCCCTGTGGGCCTCTGGAAACACCATATATTTT

d_gene: TRBD1
v_gene: TRBV18
abundance: .
j_gene: TRBJ1-5
CDR3aa: CASSENRGGKNQPQHF
CDR3nt: TGTGCCAGCTCGGAGAACAGGGGAGGAAAGAATCAGCCCCAGCATTTT

d_gene: .
v_gene: TRBV6-5
abundance: once
j_gene: TRBJ1-4
CDR3aa: CASSTLGATNEKLFF
CDR3nt: TGTGCCAGCAGTACATTAGGGGCAACTAATGAAAAACTGTTTTTT

d_gene: TRBD1
v_gene: TRBV23-1
abundance: .
j_gene: TRBJ1-1
CDR3aa: CASSPKRIQGFRMNTEAFF
CDR3nt: TGCGCCAGCAGTCCAAAGCGAATACAGGGGTTCAGGATGAACACTGAAGCTTTCTTT

d_gene: .
v_gene: TRBV5-1
abundance: .
j_gene: TRBJ2-7
CDR3aa: CASSLGGEQYF
CDR3nt: TGCGCCAGCAGCTTGGGGGGTGAGCAGTACTTC

d_gene: TRBD2
v_gene: TRBV19
abundance: .
j_gene: TRBJ2-1
CDR3aa: CASSIWASGGLSSYNEQFF
CDR3nt: TGTGCCAGTAGTATTTGGGCTAGCGGGGGGCTGAGCTCCTACAATGAGCAGTTCTTC

d_gene: .
v_gene: TRBV30
abundance: .
j_gene: TRBJ1-2
CDR3aa: CAWSGQGFQGYGYTF
CDR3nt: TGTGCCTGGAGTGGCCAGGGGTTCCAGGGGTATGGCTACACCTTC

d_gene: .
v_gene: TRBV18
abundance: .
j_gene: TRBJ1-6
CDR3aa: CASSPLGDSITARGTPTLHF
CDR3nt: TGTGCCAGCTCACCGCTAGGGGATTCTATTACCGCCCGGGGCACTCCCACCCTCCACTTT

d_gene: TRBD2
v_gene: TRBV7-8
abundance: few
j_gene: TRBJ2-3
CDR3aa: CASSIAGGPTDTQYF
CDR3nt: TGTGCCAGCAGCATAGCGGGGGGCCCAACAGATACGCAGTATTTT